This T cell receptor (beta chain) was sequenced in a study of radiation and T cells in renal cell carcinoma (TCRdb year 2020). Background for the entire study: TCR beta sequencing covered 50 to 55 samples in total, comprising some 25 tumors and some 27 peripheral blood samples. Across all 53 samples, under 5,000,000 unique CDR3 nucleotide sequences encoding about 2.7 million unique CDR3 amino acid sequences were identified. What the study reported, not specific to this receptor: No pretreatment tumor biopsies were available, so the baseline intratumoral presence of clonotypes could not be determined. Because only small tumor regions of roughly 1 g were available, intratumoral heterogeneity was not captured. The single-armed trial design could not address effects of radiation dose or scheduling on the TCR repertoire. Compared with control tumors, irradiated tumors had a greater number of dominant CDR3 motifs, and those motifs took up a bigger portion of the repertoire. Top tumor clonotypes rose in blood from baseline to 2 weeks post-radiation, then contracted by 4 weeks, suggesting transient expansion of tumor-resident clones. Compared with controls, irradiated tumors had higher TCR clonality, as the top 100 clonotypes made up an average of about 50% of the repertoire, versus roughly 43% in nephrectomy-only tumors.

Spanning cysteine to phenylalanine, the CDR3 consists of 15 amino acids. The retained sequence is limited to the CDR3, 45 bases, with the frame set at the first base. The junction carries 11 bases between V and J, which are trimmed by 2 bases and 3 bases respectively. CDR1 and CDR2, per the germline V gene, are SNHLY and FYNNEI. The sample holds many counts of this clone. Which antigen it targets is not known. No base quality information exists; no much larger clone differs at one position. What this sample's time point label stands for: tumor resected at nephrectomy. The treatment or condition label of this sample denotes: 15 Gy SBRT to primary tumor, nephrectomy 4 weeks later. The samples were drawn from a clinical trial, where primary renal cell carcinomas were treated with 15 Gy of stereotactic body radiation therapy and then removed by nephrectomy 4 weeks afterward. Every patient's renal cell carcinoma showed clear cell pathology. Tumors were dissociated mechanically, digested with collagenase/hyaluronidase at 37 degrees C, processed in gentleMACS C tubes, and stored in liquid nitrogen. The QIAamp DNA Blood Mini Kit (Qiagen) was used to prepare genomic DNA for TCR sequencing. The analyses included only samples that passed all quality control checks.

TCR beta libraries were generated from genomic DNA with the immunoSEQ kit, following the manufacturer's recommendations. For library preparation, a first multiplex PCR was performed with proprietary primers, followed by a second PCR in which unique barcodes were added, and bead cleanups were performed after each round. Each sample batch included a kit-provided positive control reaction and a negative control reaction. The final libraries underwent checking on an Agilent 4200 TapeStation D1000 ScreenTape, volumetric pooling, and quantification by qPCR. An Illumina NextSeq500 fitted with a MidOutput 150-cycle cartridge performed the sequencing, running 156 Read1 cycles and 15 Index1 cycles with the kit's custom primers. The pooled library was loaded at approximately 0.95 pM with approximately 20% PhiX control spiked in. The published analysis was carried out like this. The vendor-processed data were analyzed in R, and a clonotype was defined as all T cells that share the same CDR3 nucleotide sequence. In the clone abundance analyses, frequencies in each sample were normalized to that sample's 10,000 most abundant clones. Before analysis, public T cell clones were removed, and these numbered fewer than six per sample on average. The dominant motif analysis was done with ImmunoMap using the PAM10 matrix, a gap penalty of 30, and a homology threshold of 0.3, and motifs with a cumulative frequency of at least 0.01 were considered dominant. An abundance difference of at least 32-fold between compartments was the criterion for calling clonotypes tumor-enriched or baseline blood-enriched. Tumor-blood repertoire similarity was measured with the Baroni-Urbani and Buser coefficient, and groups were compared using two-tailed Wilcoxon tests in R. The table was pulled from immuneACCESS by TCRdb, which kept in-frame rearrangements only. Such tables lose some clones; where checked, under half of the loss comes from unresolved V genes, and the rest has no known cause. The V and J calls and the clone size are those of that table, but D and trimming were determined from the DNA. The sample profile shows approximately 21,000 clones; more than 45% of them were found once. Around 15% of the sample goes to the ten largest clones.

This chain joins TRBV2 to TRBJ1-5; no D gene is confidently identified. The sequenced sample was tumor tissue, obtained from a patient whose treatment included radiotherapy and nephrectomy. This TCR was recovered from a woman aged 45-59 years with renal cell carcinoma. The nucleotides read TGTGCCAGCAGTGAAATCACCAGGTCCAATCAGCCCCAGCATTTT. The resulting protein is CASSEITRSNQPQHF.